This paragraph covers one TCR beta chain sequence. What this receptor recognizes is not known. No base-level quality is on record; no much larger clone is a single base apart. Library construction relied on the immunoSEQ multiplex PCR assay. TCRdb took this table from immuneACCESS and kept in-frame rearrangements with V and J called. Such tables lack part of the clones; where checked against another copy, unresolved V genes explain under half of the gap, and the rest is unexplained. Counted in this sample were more than 35,000 clones; approximately 90% of them appeared once. The ten largest clones add up to about 6% of the sample. V drops 0 bases and J drops 6 bases, leaving 9 bases in between. The CDR3 contains 13 residues, cysteine and phenylalanine counted. This entry keeps only the CDR3 DNA: 39 bases, framed from base 1. Taken from the germline V gene (reference sequence), the CDR1 and CDR2 loops are GTSNPN and SVGIG.

This specimen comes from a study of T cell changes during pregnancy in multiple sclerosis (dated by TCRdb to about 2019). The study in broad terms: The study examined how the T cell repertoire changed over the course of pregnancy in women with multiple sclerosis.

This clonotype was obtained from a female donor in good health, enrolled as a control in a pregnancy study. This receptor chain uses TRBV30 and TRBJ1-5; perhaps TRBD1 is the D gene, with 5 bases matching. The sequenced sample was CD8+ T cells from peripheral blood mononuclear cells, obtained after pregnancy. Here is the DNA: TGTGCCTGGAGTGTCCTGGGGGGTCAGCCCCAGCATTTT. This translates into CAWSVLGGQPQHF.